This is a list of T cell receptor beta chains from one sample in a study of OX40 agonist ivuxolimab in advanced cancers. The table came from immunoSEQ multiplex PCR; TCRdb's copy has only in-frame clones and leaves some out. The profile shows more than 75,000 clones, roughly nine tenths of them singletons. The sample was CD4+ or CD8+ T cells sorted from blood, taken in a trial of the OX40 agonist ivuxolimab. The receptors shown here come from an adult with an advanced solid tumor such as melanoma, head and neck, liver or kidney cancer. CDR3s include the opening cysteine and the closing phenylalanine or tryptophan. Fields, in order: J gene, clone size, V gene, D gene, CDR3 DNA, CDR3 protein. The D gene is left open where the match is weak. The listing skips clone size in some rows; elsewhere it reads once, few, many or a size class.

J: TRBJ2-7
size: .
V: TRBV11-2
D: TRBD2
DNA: TGTGCCAGCAGCACACTAGCGGGGTCCTACGAGCAGTACTTC
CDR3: CASSTLAGSYEQYF

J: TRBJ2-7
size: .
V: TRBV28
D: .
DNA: TGTGCCAGCAGTCCCCAACTACAGGGTAGCTCCTACGAGCAGTACTTC
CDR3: CASSPQLQGSSYEQYF

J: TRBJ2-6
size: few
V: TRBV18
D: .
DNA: TGTGCCAGCTCACCCACAGGGTCCGGGGCCAACGTCCTGACTTTC
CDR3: CASSPTGSGANVLTF

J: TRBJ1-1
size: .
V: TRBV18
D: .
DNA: TGTGCCAGCTCCTCTGAGGGGGGCGCGAGGACTGAAGCTTTCTTT
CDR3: CASSSEGGARTEAFF

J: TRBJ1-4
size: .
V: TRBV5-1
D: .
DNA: TGCGCCAGCAGCTTACAGGGAAGTAGTAATGAAAAACTGTTTTTT
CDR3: CASSLQGSSNEKLFF

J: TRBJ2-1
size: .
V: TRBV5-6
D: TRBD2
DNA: TGTGCCAGCAGCTTGGCGGCGGGGGGCGCCTACAATGAGCAGTTCTTC
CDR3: CASSLAAGGAYNEQFF

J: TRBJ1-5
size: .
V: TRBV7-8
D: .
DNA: TGTGCCAGCAGCGAAAGGACCGCAAGCAATCAGCCCCAGCATTTT
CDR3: CASSERTASNQPQHF

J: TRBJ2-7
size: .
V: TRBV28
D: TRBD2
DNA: TGTGCCAGCATCGGACTAGCGGGTTCCTACGAGCAGTACTTC
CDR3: CASIGLAGSYEQYF

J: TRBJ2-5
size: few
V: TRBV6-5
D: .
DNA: TGTGCCAGCAATGTGGGGGAGACCCAGTACTTC
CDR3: CASNVGETQYF

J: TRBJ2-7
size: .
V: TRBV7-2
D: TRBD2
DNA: TGTGCCAGCAGCTCGACTAGCTCGAACCACGAGCAGTACTTC
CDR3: CASSSTSSNHEQYF

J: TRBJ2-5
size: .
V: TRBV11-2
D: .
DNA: TGTGCCAGCAGCTTAGATATACAGGGAGAGACCCAGTACTTC
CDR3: CASSLDIQGETQYF

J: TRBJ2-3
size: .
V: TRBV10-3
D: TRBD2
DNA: TGTGCCATCAGTTCAAGGACGAGCGGGAGGGCCCCAGATACGCAGTATTTT
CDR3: CAISSRTSGRAPDTQYF

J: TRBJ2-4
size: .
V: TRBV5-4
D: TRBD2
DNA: TGTGCCAGCAGCCCGGGGGCTAGCGGGGGGGCAAACATTCAGTACTTC
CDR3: CASSPGASGGANIQYF

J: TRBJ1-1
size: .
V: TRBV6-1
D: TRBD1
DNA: TGTGCCATCAGTGAGGGACAGGGGGGAAAGAACACTGAAGCTTTCTTT
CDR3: CAISEGQGGKNTEAFF

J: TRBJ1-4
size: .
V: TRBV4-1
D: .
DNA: TGCGCCAGCAGCCAAGAGGAGGGGTCTGAAAAACTGTTTTTT
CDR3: CASSQEEGSEKLFF

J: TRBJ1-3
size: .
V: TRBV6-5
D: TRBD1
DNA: TGTGCCAGCAGCCCACAGGGGGTCGGAAACACCATATATTTT
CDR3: CASSPQGVGNTIYF

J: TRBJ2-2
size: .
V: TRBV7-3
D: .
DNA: TGTGCCAGCAGCTTAAATCCCAGGGGTTCGACCGGGGAGCTGTTTTTT
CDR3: CASSLNPRGSTGELFF

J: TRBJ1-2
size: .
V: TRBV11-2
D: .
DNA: TGTGCCAGCAGCTTAGAGGTCGGTGGCTACACCTTC
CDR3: CASSLEVGGYTF

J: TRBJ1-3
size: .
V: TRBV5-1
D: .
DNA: TGCGCCAGCAGCCCCTCGGGACCGAGCTCTGGAAACACCATATATTTT
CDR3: CASSPSGPSSGNTIYF

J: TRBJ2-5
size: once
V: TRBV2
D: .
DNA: TGTGCCAGCGGGGGGTACCAAGAGACCCAGTACTTC
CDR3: CASGGYQETQYF

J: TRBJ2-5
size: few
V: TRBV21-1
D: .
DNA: TGTGCCAGCAGCAAAAAAGACTTCCAAGAGACCCAGTACTTC
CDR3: CASSKKDFQETQYF

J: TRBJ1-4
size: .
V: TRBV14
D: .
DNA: TGTGCCAGCAGCCACCGCTCGTTGGGTAATGAAAAACTGTTTTTT
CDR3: CASSHRSLGNEKLFF

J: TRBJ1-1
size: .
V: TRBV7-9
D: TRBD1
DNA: TGTGCCAGCAGCTTTCGACAGGGAAATGAGGCTTTCTTT
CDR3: CASSFRQGNEAFF

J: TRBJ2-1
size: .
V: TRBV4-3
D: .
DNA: TGCGCCAGCAGCCCAGCGTTTCGGAACCTCCTCAATGAGCAGTTCTTC
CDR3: CASSPAFRNLLNEQFF

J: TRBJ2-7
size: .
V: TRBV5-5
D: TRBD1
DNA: TGTGCCAGCAGCTTCCCGACAGGGGGCAGCGAGCAGTACTTC
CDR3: CASSFPTGGSEQYF

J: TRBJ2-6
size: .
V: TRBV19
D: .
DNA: TGTGCCAGTAGTATAGGGAAAAGGGACACCCCGAAAGGGGCCAACGTCCTGACTTTC
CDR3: CASSIGKRDTPKGANVLTF

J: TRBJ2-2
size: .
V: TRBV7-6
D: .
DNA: TGTGCCAGCAGCTTATCGGTCGGGGAGCTGTTTTTT
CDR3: CASSLSVGELFF

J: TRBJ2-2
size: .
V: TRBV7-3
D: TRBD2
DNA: TGTGCCAGCAGCTTTGGTCTAGCGGGGGCTTCCGGGGAGCTGTTTTTT
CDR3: CASSFGLAGASGELFF

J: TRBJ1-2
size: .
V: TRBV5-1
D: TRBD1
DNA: TGCGCCAGCAGCGGGGACAGGCAAAACTATGGCTACACCTTC
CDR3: CASSGDRQNYGYTF